This TCR beta chain derives from a study of blood T cell repertoires in COVID-19 (dated by TCRdb to about 2020). For the study in its entirety: Collaborator samples came from the United States, Italy and Spain and covered acute and convalescent phases of COVID-19. HLA class I and class II types, where available, came from metadata supplied by the sample provider rather than from assay-based typing. The prospective study material was composed of cDNA or gDNA derived from T cells, B-cell-depleted T cells, or PBMCs. Samples came from the ongoing ImmuneRACE study (first 160 participants) plus 1,254 subjects from 6 global collaborators. Subjects who had been exposed to COVID-19, were actively infected with it, or had recovered from it provided the deeply sampled blood TCRbeta repertoires that made up the dataset. A freely available public database, intended as a resource for researchers studying the immune response to SARS-CoV-2, is where the repertoires were released. The sample metadata nearly always contained a de-identified subject ID, COVID-19 status, age in years and sex. What the work shows at the level of the full study, not this receptor alone: How much clinical and demographic metadata was included differed by source and by participant, and the metadata was provided uncurated.

TCRbeta CDR3 regions were amplified from genomic DNA by means of the immunoSEQ Assay, a bias-controlled multiplex PCR. The study's processing was this. The number of nucleated cells in each sample was estimated from the amplification of reference gene primers within the assay. To quantify the absolute abundance of each unique TCRbeta CDR3 rearrangement, sequence reads were collapsed and filtered. Productive Simpson clonality was computed per sample as the square root of Simpson's diversity index over productive rearrangements. TCRdb's version of the immuneACCESS table is confined to in-frame rearrangements and falls short of the full clone set. An unresolved V gene accounts for under half of the shortfall where checked; the remainder is of unknown origin. The V and J calls and clone size come from that table; D and trimming were worked out from the DNA. The sample profile shows some 240,000 clones; approximately 80% of them were found once. The top ten hold about 1.5% of the sample.

Germline trimming: 5 bases from V, 3 bases from J; junction bases outside gene matches: 5. Taken from the germline V gene (reference sequence), the CDR1 and CDR2 loops are LNHDA and SQIVND. The CDR3 runs 14 residues from the cysteine to the phenylalanine. Only CDR3 DNA is held: 42 bases, read in frame from base 1. This clone was recorded once. Its antigen is not yet known. Nothing much larger sits one base from this clone, and base qualities are not available. Samples from volunteer blood donors who had recovered from COVID-19 were contributed by a second Seattle source. The collaborating institutions used their own protocols to collect whole blood in K2EDTA tubes. Collaborator samples were shipped for TCRbeta analysis as frozen whole blood, isolated PBMCs, or DNA extracted from either sample type.

The chain joins TRBV19 to TRBJ2-5; 8 nucleotides in the junction match TRBD2. Material: peripheral blood. This clonotype was obtained from a woman in her forties who had recovered from COVID-19. The DNA sequence reads TGTGCCAGTAGTGCAAATAGCGGGGAAGAGACCCAGTACTTC. This gives the protein CASSANSGEETQYF.